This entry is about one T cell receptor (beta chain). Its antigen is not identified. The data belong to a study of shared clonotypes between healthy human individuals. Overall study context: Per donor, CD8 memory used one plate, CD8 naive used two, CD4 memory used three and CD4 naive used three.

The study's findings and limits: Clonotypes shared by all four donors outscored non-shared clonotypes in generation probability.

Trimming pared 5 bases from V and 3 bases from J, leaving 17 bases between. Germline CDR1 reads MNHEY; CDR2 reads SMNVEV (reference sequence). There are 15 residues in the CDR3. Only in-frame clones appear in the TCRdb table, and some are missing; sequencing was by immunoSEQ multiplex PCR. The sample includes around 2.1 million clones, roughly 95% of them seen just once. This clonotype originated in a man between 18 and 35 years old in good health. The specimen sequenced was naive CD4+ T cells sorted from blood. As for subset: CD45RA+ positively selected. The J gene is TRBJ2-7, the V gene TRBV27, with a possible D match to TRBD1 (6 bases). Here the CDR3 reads CASSLTTGTLYEQYF. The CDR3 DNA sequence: TGTGCCAGCAGTCTGACCACCGGGACACTCTACGAGCAGTACTTC.